The T cell receptor (beta chain) described here comes from a study of identical twins. Study conclusions and caveats: It was out-of-frame TCR alpha sharing in monozygotic twins that models underestimated.

The germline CDR1 and CDR2 sequences are DFQATT and SNEGSKA (reference sequence). V lost 4 bases to trimming and J lost 0 bases; unmatched junction nucleotides: 8. The CDR3 runs to 16 residues. There were only healthy Caucasians among the donors. Concerning this clonotype: The antigen is undetermined.

TCRdb reprocessed the 5' RACE reads with MiXCR, giving one entry per CDR3 protein. The sample contains around 490,000 distinct CDR3 sequences, roughly 15% of which appear only once. This sample was also put to use in a study of yellow fever vaccine responses in identical twins. Per that study: Reportedly, the T cell response mounted by twins to vaccine seemed partly convergent, partly personalized.

Material: CD4+ T cells sorted from blood. The chain employs TRBV20-1 and TRBJ2-3, with 9 bases aligning to TRBD2. The TCR sequence derives from a woman between 18 and 29 years old in good health. The chain's CDR3 is CSATGLAYSSTDTQYF. The CDR3 bases are TGCAGTGCTACGGGACTAGCCTACTCTAGCACAGATACGCAGTATTTT.